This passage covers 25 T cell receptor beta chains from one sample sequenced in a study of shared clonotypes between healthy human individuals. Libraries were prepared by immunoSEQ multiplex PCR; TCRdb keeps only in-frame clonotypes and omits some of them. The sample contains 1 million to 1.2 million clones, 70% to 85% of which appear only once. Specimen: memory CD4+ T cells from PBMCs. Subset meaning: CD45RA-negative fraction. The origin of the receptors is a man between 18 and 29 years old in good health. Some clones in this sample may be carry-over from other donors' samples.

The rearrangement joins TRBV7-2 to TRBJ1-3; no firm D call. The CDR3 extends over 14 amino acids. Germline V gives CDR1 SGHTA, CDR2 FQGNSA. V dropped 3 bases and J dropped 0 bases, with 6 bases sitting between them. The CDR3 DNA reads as TGTGCCAGCAGCTTTCTCGGCTCTGGAAACACCATATATTTT. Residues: CASSFLGSGNTIYF.

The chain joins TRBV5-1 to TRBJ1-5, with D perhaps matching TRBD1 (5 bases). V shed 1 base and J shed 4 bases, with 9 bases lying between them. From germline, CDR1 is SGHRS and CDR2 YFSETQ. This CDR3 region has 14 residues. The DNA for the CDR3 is TGCGCCAGCAGCTTGACAGGTTCTAATCAGCCCCAGCATTTT. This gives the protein CASSLTGSNQPQHF.

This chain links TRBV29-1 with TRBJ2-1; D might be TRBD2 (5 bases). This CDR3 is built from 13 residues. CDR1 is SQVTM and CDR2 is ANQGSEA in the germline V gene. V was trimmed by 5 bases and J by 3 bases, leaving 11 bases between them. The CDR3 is CSVPTGSYNEQFF. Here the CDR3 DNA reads TGCAGCGTTCCAACGGGAAGCTACAATGAGCAGTTCTTC.

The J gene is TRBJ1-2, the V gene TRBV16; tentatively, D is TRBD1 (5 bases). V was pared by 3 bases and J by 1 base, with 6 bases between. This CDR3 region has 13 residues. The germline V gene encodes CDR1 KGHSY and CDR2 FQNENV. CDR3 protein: CASSQGVNYGYTF. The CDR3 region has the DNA TGTGCCAGCAGCCAGGGGGTTAACTATGGCTACACCTTC. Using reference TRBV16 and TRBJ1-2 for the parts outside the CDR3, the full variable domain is GEEVAQTPKHLVRGEGQKAKLYCAPIKGHSYVFWYQQVLKNEFKFLISFQNENVFDETGMPKERFSAKCLPNSPCSLEIQATKLEDSAVYFCASSQGVNYGYTFGSGTRLTVV.

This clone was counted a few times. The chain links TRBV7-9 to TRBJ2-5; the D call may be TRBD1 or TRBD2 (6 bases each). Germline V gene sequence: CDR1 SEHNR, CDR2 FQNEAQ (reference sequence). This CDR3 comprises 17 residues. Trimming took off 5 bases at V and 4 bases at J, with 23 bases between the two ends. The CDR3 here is CASSPFQTSGGPETQYF. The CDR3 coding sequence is TGTGCCAGCAGCCCCTTTCAGACTAGTGGGGGGCCAGAGACCCAGTACTTC.

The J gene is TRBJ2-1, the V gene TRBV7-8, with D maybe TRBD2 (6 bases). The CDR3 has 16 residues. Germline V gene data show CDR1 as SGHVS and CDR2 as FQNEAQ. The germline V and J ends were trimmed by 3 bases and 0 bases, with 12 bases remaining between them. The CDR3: CASSFTPTSSYNEQFF. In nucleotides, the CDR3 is TGTGCCAGCAGCTTTACCCCGACTAGCTCCTACAATGAGCAGTTCTTC.

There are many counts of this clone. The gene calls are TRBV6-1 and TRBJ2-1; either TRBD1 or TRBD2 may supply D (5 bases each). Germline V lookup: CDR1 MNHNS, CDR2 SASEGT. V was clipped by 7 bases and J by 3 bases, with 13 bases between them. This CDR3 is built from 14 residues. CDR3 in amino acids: CASTDYGGYNEQFF. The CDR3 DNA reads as TGTGCCAGCACCGACTATGGGGGCTACAATGAGCAGTTCTTC.

The CDR3 coding sequence is TGTGCCAGCAGCGATCTAGCGGGAGGTTTAAATGAGCAGTTCTTC. The encoded protein is CASSDLAGGLNEQFF. J is TRBJ2-1 and V is TRBV11-3; the match to TRBD2 covers 11 bases. CDR1 is SGHNT and CDR2 is YENEEA in the germline V gene. V lost 5 bases to trimming and J lost 7 bases; unmatched junction nucleotides: 7. The CDR3 is 15 amino acids.

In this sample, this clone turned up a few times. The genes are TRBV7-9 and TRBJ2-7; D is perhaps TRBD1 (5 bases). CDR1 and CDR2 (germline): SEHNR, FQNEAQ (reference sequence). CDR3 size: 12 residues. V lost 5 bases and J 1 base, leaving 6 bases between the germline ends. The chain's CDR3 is CASSRTSYEQYF. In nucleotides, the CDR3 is TGTGCCAGCAGCAGGACATCCTACGAGCAGTACTTC.

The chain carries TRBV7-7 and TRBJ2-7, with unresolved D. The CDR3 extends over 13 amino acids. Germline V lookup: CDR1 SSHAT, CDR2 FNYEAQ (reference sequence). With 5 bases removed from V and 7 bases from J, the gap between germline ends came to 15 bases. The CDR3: CASSTGPFQEQYF. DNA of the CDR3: TGTGCCAGCAGCACTGGGCCCTTTCAGGAGCAGTACTTC.

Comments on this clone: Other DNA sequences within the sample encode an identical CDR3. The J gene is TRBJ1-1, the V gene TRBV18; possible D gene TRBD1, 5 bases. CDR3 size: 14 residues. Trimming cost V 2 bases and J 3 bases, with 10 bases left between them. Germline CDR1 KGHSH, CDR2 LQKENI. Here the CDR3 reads CASSPTDSYTEAFF. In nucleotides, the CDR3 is TGTGCCAGCTCACCAACCGACAGCTACACTGAAGCTTTCTTT.

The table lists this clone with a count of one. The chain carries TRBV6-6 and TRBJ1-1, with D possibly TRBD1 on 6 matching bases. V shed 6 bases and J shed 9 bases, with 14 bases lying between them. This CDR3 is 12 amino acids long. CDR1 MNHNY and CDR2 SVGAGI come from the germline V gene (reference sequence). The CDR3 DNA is TGTGCCAGCAGCTCCGGGACAACTCAAGCTTTCTTT. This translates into CASSSGTTQAFF.

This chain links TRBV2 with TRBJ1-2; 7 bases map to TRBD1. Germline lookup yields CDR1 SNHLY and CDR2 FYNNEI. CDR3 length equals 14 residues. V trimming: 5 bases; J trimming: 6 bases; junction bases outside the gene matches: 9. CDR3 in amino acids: CASSLQGIYNGYTF. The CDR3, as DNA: TGTGCCAGCAGTCTACAGGGGATCTATAATGGCTACACCTTC. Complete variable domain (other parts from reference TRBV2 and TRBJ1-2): EPEVTQTPSHQVTQMGQEVILRCVPISNHLYFYWYRQILGQKVEFLVSFYNNEISEKSEIFDDQFSVERPDGSNFTLKIRSTKLEDSAMYFCASSLQGIYNGYTFGSGTRLTVV.

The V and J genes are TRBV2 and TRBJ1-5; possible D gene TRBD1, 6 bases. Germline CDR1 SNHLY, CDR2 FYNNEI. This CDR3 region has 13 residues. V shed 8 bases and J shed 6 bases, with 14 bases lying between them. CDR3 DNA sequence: TGTGCCAGCTTGCAGGGGAGTGGTCAGCCCCAGCATTTT. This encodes CASLQGSGQPQHF.

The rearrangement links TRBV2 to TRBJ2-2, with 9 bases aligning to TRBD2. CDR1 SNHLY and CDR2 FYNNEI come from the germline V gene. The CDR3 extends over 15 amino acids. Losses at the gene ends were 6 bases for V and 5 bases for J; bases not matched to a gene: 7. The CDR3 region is CASSRLAVQTGELFF. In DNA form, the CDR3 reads TGTGCCAGCAGCCGACTAGCGGTCCAAACCGGGGAGCTGTTTTTT. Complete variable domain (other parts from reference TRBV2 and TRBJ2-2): EPEVTQTPSHQVTQMGQEVILRCVPISNHLYFYWYRQILGQKVEFLVSFYNNEISEKSEIFDDQFSVERPDGSNFTLKIRSTKLEDSAMYFCASSRLAVQTGELFFGEGSRLTVL.

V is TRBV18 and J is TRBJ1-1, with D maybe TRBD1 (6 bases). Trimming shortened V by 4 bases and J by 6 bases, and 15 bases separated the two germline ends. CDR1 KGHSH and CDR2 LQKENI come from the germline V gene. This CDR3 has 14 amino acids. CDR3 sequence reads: CASSQTGWEAEAFF. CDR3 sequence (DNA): TGTGCCAGCTCACAAACAGGGTGGGAGGCTGAAGCTTTCTTT.

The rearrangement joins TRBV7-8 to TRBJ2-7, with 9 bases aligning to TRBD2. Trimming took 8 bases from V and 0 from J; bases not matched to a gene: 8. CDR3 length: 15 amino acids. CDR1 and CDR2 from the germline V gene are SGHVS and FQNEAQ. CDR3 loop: CASGLPSGNSYEQYF. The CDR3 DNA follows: TGTGCCAGCGGCCTACCTAGCGGGAACTCCTACGAGCAGTACTTC. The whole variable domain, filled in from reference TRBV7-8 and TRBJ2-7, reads GAGVSQSPRYKVAKRGQDVALRCDPISGHVSLFWYQQALGQGPEFLTYFQNEAQLDKSGLPSDRFFAERPEGSVSTLKIQRTQQEDSAVYLCASGLPSGNSYEQYFGPGTRLTVT.

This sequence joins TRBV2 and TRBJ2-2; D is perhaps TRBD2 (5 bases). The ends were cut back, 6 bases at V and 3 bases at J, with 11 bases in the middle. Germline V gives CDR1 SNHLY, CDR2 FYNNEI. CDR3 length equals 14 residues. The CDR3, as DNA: TGTGCCAGCAGGGGAGCCTTATACACCGGGGAGCTGTTTTTT. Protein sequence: CASRGALYTGELFF.

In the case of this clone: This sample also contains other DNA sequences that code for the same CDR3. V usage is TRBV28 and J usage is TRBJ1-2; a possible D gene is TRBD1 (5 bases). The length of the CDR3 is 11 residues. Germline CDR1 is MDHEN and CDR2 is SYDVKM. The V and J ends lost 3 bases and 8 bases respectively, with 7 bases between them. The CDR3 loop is CASSLRDGYTF. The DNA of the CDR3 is TGTGCCAGCAGTTTGCGGGACGGCTACACCTTC.

The CDR3 DNA follows: TGCAGCGTTAAAGGACTAGCGGGGCTCACCGGGGAGCTGTTTTTT. Protein: CSVKGLAGLTGELFF. This chain uses TRBV29-1 with TRBJ2-2, with 12 bases lining up with TRBD2. CDR1 and CDR2 from the germline V gene are SQVTM and ANQGSEA. The V segment lost 5 bases and the J segment 4 bases; nucleotides outside the gene matches: 5. The CDR3 sequence is 15 residues long.

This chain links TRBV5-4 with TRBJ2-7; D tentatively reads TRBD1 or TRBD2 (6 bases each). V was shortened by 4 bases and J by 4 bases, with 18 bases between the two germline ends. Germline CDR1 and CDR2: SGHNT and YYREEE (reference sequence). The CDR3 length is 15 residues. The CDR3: CASSGRWGATYEQYF. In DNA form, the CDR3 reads TGTGCCAGCAGCGGGCGGTGGGGGGCGACATACGAGCAGTACTTC.

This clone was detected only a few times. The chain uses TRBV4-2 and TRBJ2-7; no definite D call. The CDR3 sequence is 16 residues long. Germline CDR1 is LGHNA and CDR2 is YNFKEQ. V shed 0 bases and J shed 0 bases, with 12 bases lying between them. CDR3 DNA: TGTGCCAGCAGCCAAGACTTCTCCGAAGTCTCCTACGAGCAGTACTTC. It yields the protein CASSQDFSEVSYEQYF.

CDR3 DNA sequence: TGTGCCAGCAGTTACGCCGACAGGGGACCGAACACTGAAGCTTTCTTT. Amino acids: CASSYADRGPNTEAFF. The chain has TRBV6-5 and TRBJ1-1, with TRBD1 identical over 8 bases. The V gene end was trimmed by 2 bases and the J gene end by 1 base; junction bases not matched to a gene: 6. This CDR3 comprises 16 residues. CDR1 is MNHEY, CDR2 SVGAGI, per germline.

CDR3 DNA sequence: TGTGCCAGCAGCTTGCAGACTAGCGGGAGCTACGAGCAGTACTTC. It encodes CASSLQTSGSYEQYF. The rearrangement links TRBV11-1 to TRBJ2-7, with TRBD2 matching over 12 bases. Germline V gives CDR1 SGHAT, CDR2 FQDESV (reference sequence). The V and J ends lost 3 bases and 3 bases, in that order; junction bases with no gene match: 3. The CDR3 has 15 residues.

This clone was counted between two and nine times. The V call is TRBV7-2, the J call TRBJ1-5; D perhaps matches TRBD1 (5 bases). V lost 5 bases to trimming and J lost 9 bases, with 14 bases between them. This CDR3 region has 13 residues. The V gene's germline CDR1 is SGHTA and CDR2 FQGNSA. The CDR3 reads CASSAGSQGPQHF. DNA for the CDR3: TGTGCCAGCAGCGCGGGATCCCAGGGGCCCCAGCATTTT.